The 2 T cell receptor beta chains below all came from one sample that was sequenced in a study of OX40 agonist ivuxolimab in advanced cancers. Sequenced by immunoSEQ multiplex PCR; TCRdb stores in-frame clones only, minus some. There are 48,000 or so clones in the sample; around nine tenths occur only once, and 6.7% lies in the top ten. The sequencing used CD4+ or CD8+ T cells sorted from blood, collected in a trial of the OX40 agonist ivuxolimab. The source is an adult with an advanced solid tumor such as melanoma, head and neck, liver or kidney cancer.

The V and J genes are TRBV6-1 and TRBJ1-6; the match to TRBD1 covers 9 bases. CDR1 and CDR2 from the germline V gene are MNHNS and SASEGT. The CDR3 extends over 14 amino acids. The trim removed 10 bases at V and 14 bases at J, leaving 15 bases unmatched. This CDR3 is CATGEGTGQEALHF. Written as DNA, the CDR3 is TGTGCCACCGGGGAGGGGACAGGGCAGGAAGCCCTCCACTTT.

The J gene is TRBJ1-5, the V gene TRBV5-6; D uncertain. The CDR3 has 15 residues. CDR1 SGHDT and CDR2 YYEEEE come from the germline V gene. V lost 2 bases, J lost 5 bases, and 14 bases lay in between. CDR3 DNA sequence: TGTGCCAGCAGCTTCGGGTACAGCCGCGATCAGCCCCAGCATTTT. Translating gives CASSFGYSRDQPQHF.